The 8 T cell receptor beta chains presented below share a single source sample, sequenced in a study of cytomegalovirus exposure and HLA in healthy donors. Both 60 Vbeta primers and 13 Jbeta primers went into the PCR. Assay: immunoSEQ multiplex PCR; the TCRdb copy retains only in-frame clones and omits some. Here the sample spans approximately 170,000 clones, just over 75% being singletons. Sequenced input: PBMCs. These receptors all come from a woman aged 25 to 39 in good health and CMV-seropositive.

The chain joins TRBV5-1 to TRBJ1-1; the match to TRBD1 covers 7 bases. CDR3 size: 15 residues. CDR1 SGHRS and CDR2 YFSETQ come from the germline V gene. Trimming cost V 6 bases and J 4 bases; bases outside gene matches: 12. For the CDR3, the DNA is TGCGCCAGCAAAACAGGGGCCTTGGGCGGCACTGAAGCTTTCTTT. It translates to CASKTGALGGTEAFF.

CDR3 in amino acids: CAGGAHRAPPRNEQFF. Written as DNA, the CDR3 is TGTGCCGGGGGGGCGCACCGGGCCCCACCCCGCAATGAGCAGTTCTTC. The J gene is TRBJ2-1, the V gene TRBV28; the D gene is possibly TRBD2 (7 bases). V was clipped by 11 bases and J by 6 bases, with 26 bases between them. The CDR3 extends over 16 amino acids. Germline V gene data show CDR1 as MDHEN and CDR2 as SYDVKM.

The chain couples TRBV7-2 to TRBJ2-3; tentatively, D is TRBD2 (5 bases). V lost 0 bases to trimming and J lost 3 bases, with 10 bases between them. Per germline, CDR1 SGHTA and CDR2 FQGNSA. There are 15 residues in the CDR3. DNA of the CDR3: TGTGCCAGCAGCTTAGCGGCCGGGAATACAGATACGCAGTATTTT. The encoded protein is CASSLAAGNTDTQYF.

The V gene is TRBV7-9, the J gene TRBJ1-4, with unresolved D. Germline V gives CDR1 SEHNR, CDR2 FQNEAQ (reference sequence). Between the trimmed V and J ends, which lost 0 bases and 8 bases, there was a span of 13 bases. CDR3 length: 15 residues. CDR3 nucleotides: TGTGCCAGCAGCTTAGCCAGTCCTTTTAGCGAAAAACTGTTTTTT. It is translated as CASSLASPFSEKLFF.

This clone has a handful of counts. This rearrangement joins TRBV5-5 to TRBJ1-1; D call uncertain. The CDR3 length is 13 residues. The germline V and J ends were trimmed by 2 bases and 0 bases, with 5 bases remaining between them. CDR1 and CDR2 from the germline V gene are SGHKS and YYEKEE (reference sequence). The CDR3 coding sequence is TGTGCCAGCAGCTTTGACATGAACACTGAAGCTTTCTTT. Its protein product is CASSFDMNTEAFF.

This clone was seen more than once but under ten times. This CDR3 reads CASSIEGTGNQHF. In nucleotides, the CDR3 is TGTGCCAGTAGTATAGAAGGGACAGGTAACCAGCATTTT. This chain links TRBV19 with TRBJ1-5, with 8 bases matching TRBD1. Per germline, CDR1 LNHDA and CDR2 SQIVND (reference sequence). With V trimmed by 0 bases and J by 12 bases, 4 bases remained unmatched. This CDR3 contains 13 residues.

The CDR3 DNA sequence: TGTGCCAGCAGCTTAGGTTGGGGGACTAGCGGGAATTCGTACGAGCAGTACTTC. It yields the protein CASSLGWGTSGNSYEQYF. The chain has TRBV7-2 and TRBJ2-7; 13 nucleotides line up with TRBD2. The V gene end was trimmed by 1 base and the J gene end by 4 bases; junction bases not matched to a gene: 10. The CDR3 has 18 residues. Germline V gene data show CDR1 as SGHTA and CDR2 as FQGNSA.

This chain uses TRBV29-1 with TRBJ2-1; TRBD2 might be the D (6 bases). CDR1 and CDR2 from the germline V gene are SQVTM and ANQGSEA. Trimming shortened V by 3 bases and J by 0 bases, and 15 bases separated the two germline ends. CDR3 length: 16 amino acids. In DNA, the CDR3 is TGCAGCGTTGAGCGCAGGGACGGGAGCTCCTACAATGAGCAGTTCTTC. It yields the protein CSVERRDGSSYNEQFF.